These 18 T cell receptor beta chains were all obtained from the same sample, sequenced in a study of blood T cell repertoires in COVID-19. Sequenced by immunoSEQ multiplex PCR; TCRdb stores in-frame clones only, minus some. There are hundreds of thousands of clones in the sample; roughly 85% occur only once, and approximately 3.6% lies in the top ten. Sequenced input: peripheral blood. Every receptor here comes from a woman aged 18-29 years with acute or convalescent COVID-19.

The chain couples TRBV28 to TRBJ2-4; 15 nucleotides line up with TRBD2. V was clipped by 4 bases and J by 0 bases; unmatched bases: 7. Per germline, CDR1 MDHEN and CDR2 SYDVKM. The CDR3 sequence is 19 residues long. The CDR3 reads CASSSWGLAGGLAKNIQYF. The CDR3 DNA reads TGTGCCAGCAGTTCCTGGGGACTAGCGGGAGGCCTAGCCAAAAACATTCAGTACTTC.

This clone was picked up one time. The V gene is TRBV6-5, the J gene TRBJ1-1; D gene uncertain. V dropped 0 bases and J dropped 3 bases, with 11 bases sitting between them. This CDR3 spans 15 amino acids. Germline CDR1 is MNHEY and CDR2 is SVGAGI. CDR3 DNA sequence: TGTGCCAGCAGTTACTCGAATCAGAGGGACACTGAAGCTTTCTTT. As protein: CASSYSNQRDTEAFF.

This clone was counted between two and nine times. The rearrangement joins TRBV28 to TRBJ2-7; a possible D gene is TRBD1 (6 bases). The ends were cut back, 1 base at V and 4 bases at J, with 11 bases in the middle. The length of the CDR3 is 14 residues. Germline loops: CDR1 MDHEN, CDR2 SYDVKM. This CDR3 reads CASSLSRGAYEQYF. In DNA, the CDR3 is TGTGCCAGCAGTTTATCCAGGGGCGCGTACGAGCAGTACTTC.

This chain uses TRBV6-1 with TRBJ2-7; a possible D gene is TRBD1 (6 bases). This CDR3 is 15 amino acids long. Trimming pared 2 bases from V and 0 bases from J, leaving 11 bases between. Germline V gene lookup returns CDR1 MNHNS and CDR2 SASEGT. CDR3: CASSEWVTGSYEQYF. For the CDR3, the DNA is TGTGCCAGCAGTGAATGGGTGACAGGCTCCTACGAGCAGTACTTC.

The chain has TRBV7-3 and TRBJ2-5, with D perhaps matching TRBD1 (5 bases). The CDR3 is 15 residues long. Per germline, CDR1 SGHTA and CDR2 FQGTGA. V was pared by 0 bases and J by 4 bases, with 12 bases between. The DNA of the CDR3 is TGTGCCAGCAGCTTAACATCAGGGTGGAGAGAGACCCAGTACTTC. Protein sequence: CASSLTSGWRETQYF.

V and J are TRBV6-5 and TRBJ1-1, with D possibly matching TRBD1 (6 bases). The ends were cut back, 8 bases at V and 4 bases at J, with 14 bases in the middle. Germline V gene lookup returns CDR1 MNHEY and CDR2 SVGAGI. CDR3 length equals 13 residues. CDR3 sequence: CASRRGLGTEAFF. As DNA, the CDR3 is TGTGCCAGCCGGCGGGGGCTCGGCACTGAAGCTTTCTTT.

The genes are TRBV7-3 and TRBJ2-7; TRBD1 matches at 7 bases. CDR1 and CDR2 (germline): SGHTA, FQGTGA. V shed 5 bases and J 4 bases; nucleotides not matched to a gene: 14. This CDR3 has 16 amino acids. In DNA, the CDR3 is TGTGCCAGCAGCCCCACGAGCGACAGGGCGGTATACGAGCAGTACTTC. It yields the protein CASSPTSDRAVYEQYF.

The sample holds a few counts of this clone. V is TRBV5-1 and J is TRBJ2-1; 11 bases are shared with TRBD2. CDR3 length: 15 amino acids. Germline-derived CDR1 and CDR2 are SGHRS and YFSETQ. Germline trimming cut 6 bases from V and 5 bases from J; bases unmatched to any gene: 7. CDR3 region: CASTPLAGENNEQFF. CDR3 bases: TGCGCCAGCACCCCACTAGCGGGGGAGAACAATGAGCAGTTCTTC.

This clone was observed a few times. CDR3 sequence reads: CAWSYSGQYGYTF. Here the CDR3 DNA reads TGTGCCTGGAGTTATTCAGGACAATATGGCTACACCTTC. This chain joins TRBV30 and TRBJ1-2; D is perhaps TRBD1 (5 bases). Deletions cut 2 bases from V and 5 bases from J, with 12 bases between. CDR1 is GTSNPN, CDR2 SVGIG, per germline (reference sequence). This CDR3 spans 13 amino acids.

The rearrangement links TRBV7-8 to TRBJ2-2; D may be TRBD2 (5 bases). Germline V gene sequence: CDR1 SGHVS, CDR2 FQNEAQ. Trimming stripped 1 base from V and 3 bases from J, with 12 bases between. This CDR3 spans 16 amino acids. The CDR3 DNA reads TGTGCCAGCAGCTTAGAACTAGGACTTGACACCGGGGAGCTGTTTTTT. Translation gives CASSLELGLDTGELFF.

The chain recombines TRBV6-6 with TRBJ2-7; D perhaps matches TRBD2 (5 bases). From germline, CDR1 is MNHNY and CDR2 SVGAGI (reference sequence). There are 11 residues in the CDR3. The CDR3 DNA reads as TGTACGACTGGACTGAAGGACGAGCAGTACTTC. It translates to CTTGLKDEQYF.

The chain joins TRBV29-1 to TRBJ1-1; 8 nucleotides align to TRBD1. This CDR3 has 13 residues. The germline gives CDR1 SQVTM, CDR2 ANQGSEA. V trimming: 3 bases; J trimming: 3 bases; junction bases outside the gene matches: 3. The CDR3 spells CSVDRGPDTEAFF. CDR3 nucleotides: TGCAGCGTTGACAGGGGGCCTGACACTGAAGCTTTCTTT.

The V gene is TRBV28, the J gene TRBJ1-5; tentatively, D is TRBD1 (6 bases). Germline V CDR1 and CDR2: MDHEN, SYDVKM. The CDR3 runs to 16 residues. V was cut by 3 bases and J by 3 bases, with 15 bases left in between. The CDR3 DNA reads as TGTGCCAGCAGTTTCATCAGGGGCGCCTCCAATCAGCCCCAGCATTTT. Translation gives CASSFIRGASNQPQHF.

The count of this clone is one. The CDR3 sequence: CASSYTGEQYF. CDR3 nucleotides: TGCGCCAGCAGCTACACAGGAGAGCAGTACTTC. This chain joins TRBV5-1 and TRBJ2-5, with TRBD1 as a possible D gene (5 bases). The CDR3 is 11 amino acids. The V end was cut by 3 bases, the J end by 11 bases, with 11 bases between. CDR1 and CDR2 from the germline V gene are SGHRS and YFSETQ.

The rearrangement joins TRBV6-5 to TRBJ2-4; 8 bases map to TRBD1. The V gene's germline CDR1 is MNHEY and CDR2 SVGAGI. After removal of 6 bases from V and 8 bases from J, the junction contained 9 bases not matched to a gene. The CDR3 consists of 14 residues. The CDR3 region is CASSLRGLGDIQYF. CDR3 sequence (DNA): TGTGCCAGCAGCCTCAGGGGGCTCGGGGACATTCAGTACTTC.

The DNA of the CDR3 is TGTGCCAGCAGTTACTCAGGGGTCCAAGAGACCCAGTACTTC. This sequence encodes CASSYSGVQETQYF. The chain employs TRBV6-6 and TRBJ2-5, with D possibly matching TRBD1 (5 bases). The V gene's germline CDR1 is MNHNY and CDR2 SVGAGI (reference sequence). Trimming left V 0 bases short and J 1 base short, with 6 bases between. The CDR3 length is 14 residues.

This chain connects TRBV28 to TRBJ1-4; D is possibly TRBD1 (6 bases). Germline values: CDR1 MDHEN, CDR2 SYDVKM. The ends were cut back, 4 bases at V and 8 bases at J, with 17 bases in the middle. There are 15 residues in the CDR3. The CDR3 protein is CASSSQGQMEEKLFF. The CDR3 nucleotides read TGTGCCAGCAGTTCCCAAGGACAGATGGAAGAAAAACTGTTTTTT. Full variable domain (outside the CDR3, taken from reference TRBV28 and TRBJ1-4): DVKVTQSSRYLVKRTGEKVFLECVQDMDHENMFWYRQDPGLGLRLIYFSYDVKMKEKGDIPEGYSVSREKKERFSLILESASTNQTSMYLCASSSQGQMEEKLFFGSGTQLSVL.

The chain employs TRBV2 and TRBJ2-5; 12 nucleotides match TRBD2. Losses at the gene ends were 6 bases for V and 2 bases for J; bases not matched to a gene: 7. This CDR3 is built from 16 residues. Germline lookup yields CDR1 SNHLY and CDR2 FYNNEI. The CDR3 is CASSSGLAGPQETQYF. CDR3 bases: TGTGCCAGCAGCTCTGGACTAGCGGGGCCTCAAGAGACCCAGTACTTC.